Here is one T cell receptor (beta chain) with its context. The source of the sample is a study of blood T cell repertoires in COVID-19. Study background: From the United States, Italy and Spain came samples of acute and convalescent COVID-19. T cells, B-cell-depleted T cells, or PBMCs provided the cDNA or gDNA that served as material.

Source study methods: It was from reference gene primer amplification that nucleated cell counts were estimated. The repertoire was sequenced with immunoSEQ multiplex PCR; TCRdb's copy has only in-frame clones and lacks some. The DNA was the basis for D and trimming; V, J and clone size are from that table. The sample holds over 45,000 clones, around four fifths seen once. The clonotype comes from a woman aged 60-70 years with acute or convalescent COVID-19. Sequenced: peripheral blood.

The CDR3 protein is CAGTNLGQGAGTGELFF. CDR3 DNA: TGTGCCGGAACGAACCTGGGACAGGGGGCAGGCACCGGGGAGCTGTTTTTT. The chain recombines TRBV7-9 with TRBJ2-2; 12 nucleotides agree with TRBD1. This CDR3 region has 17 residues. J was trimmed by 4 bases and V by 11 bases; bases with no gene match: 14. Per the germline V gene, CDR1 is SEHNR and CDR2 is FQNEAQ (reference sequence). The whole variable domain, remainder taken from reference TRBV7-9 and TRBJ2-2, is DTGVSQNPRHKITKRGQNVTFRCDPISEHNRLYWYRQTLGQGPEFLTYFQNEAQLEKSRLLSDRFSAERPKGSFSTLEIQRTEQGDSAMYLCAGTNLGQGAGTGELFFGEGSRLTVL.